A selection of T cell receptor beta chains follows, all from one sample in a study of metastatic and nonmetastatic thyroid tumors. MiXCR re-clonotyped the PCR reads for TCRdb. This sample has about 92,000 clones, with under 15% found just once. The sequenced sample was blood. The receptors were gathered from a female donor with papillary thyroid cancer or a benign thyroid nodule (not recorded which). Some clones in this sample may be carry-over from other donors' samples. Each CDR3 is given with its conserved first and last residue. Each record gives: clone size, J gene, D gene, V gene, CDR3 protein, CDR3 DNA. A D gene is named only where the DNA matches it firmly. Clone size is not always given. Where it is, it says once, few, many or a class for expanded clones.

abundance: -; j_gene: TRBJ2-7; d_gene: TRBD2; v_gene: TRBV5-4; CDR3aa: CASSSGLAGVLDEQYF; CDR3nt: TGTGCCAGCAGCTCCGGACTAGCGGGGGTGCTCGACGAGCAGTACTTC
abundance: few; j_gene: TRBJ1-2; d_gene: -; v_gene: TRBV19; CDR3aa: CASRASLSYVYTF; CDR3nt: TGTGCCAGTAGAGCTAGCCTAAGCTATGTCTACACCTTC
abundance: -; j_gene: TRBJ2-4; d_gene: TRBD2; v_gene: TRBV4-2; CDR3aa: CASSQDRLAGEPNIQYF; CDR3nt: TGTGCCAGCAGCCAGGATAGACTAGCGGGGGAACCGAACATTCAGTACTTC
abundance: few; j_gene: TRBJ2-3; d_gene: -; v_gene: TRBV5-6; CDR3aa: CASSLGHGSTDTQYF; CDR3nt: TGTGCCAGCAGCTTAGGACACGGTAGCACAGATACGCAGTATTTT
abundance: many; j_gene: TRBJ2-3; d_gene: -; v_gene: TRBV5-1; CDR3aa: CASSLARGVTDTQYF; CDR3nt: TGCGCCAGCAGCTTGGCCCGTGGCGTCACAGATACGCAGTATTTT
abundance: many; j_gene: TRBJ2-7; d_gene: TRBD1; v_gene: TRBV24-1; CDR3aa: CATSGGPGGSYEQYF; CDR3nt: TGTGCCACCAGTGGGGGCCCAGGGGGCTCCTACGAGCAGTACTTC
abundance: many; j_gene: TRBJ2-7; d_gene: -; v_gene: TRBV4-1; CDR3aa: CASSQLTGSSYEQYF; CDR3nt: TGCGCCAGCAGCCAACTTACTGGGAGCTCCTACGAGCAGTACTTC
abundance: many; j_gene: TRBJ1-2; d_gene: -; v_gene: TRBV10-3; CDR3aa: CAISDQANYGYTF; CDR3nt: TGTGCCATCAGTGATCAGGCCAACTATGGCTACACCTTC
abundance: few; j_gene: TRBJ2-3; d_gene: -; v_gene: TRBV20-1; CDR3aa: CSAKVTRRGRTDTQYF; CDR3nt: TGCAGTGCCAAAGTTACTCGGCGGGGTCGCACAGATACGCAGTATTTT
abundance: many; j_gene: TRBJ1-1; d_gene: -; v_gene: TRBV6-5; CDR3aa: CASSYSRQKNTEAFF; CDR3nt: TGTGCCAGCAGTTACTCGAGACAGAAGAACACTGAAGCTTTCTTT
abundance: many; j_gene: TRBJ1-3; d_gene: -; v_gene: TRBV2; CDR3aa: CASSLARVPGNAIYF; CDR3nt: TGTGCCAGCTCCCTCGCGAGGGTCCCTGGAAACGCCATATATTTT
abundance: many; j_gene: TRBJ2-5; d_gene: TRBD1; v_gene: TRBV19; CDR3aa: CASSPIRGRQGTGETQYF; CDR3nt: TGTGCCAGTAGTCCGATTCGAGGGAGACAGGGGACGGGGGAGACCCAGTACTTC
abundance: -; j_gene: TRBJ1-1; d_gene: -; v_gene: TRBV9; CDR3aa: CASSVDPLADSHMNTEAFF; CDR3nt: TGTGCCAGCAGCGTAGATCCTCTGGCCGACAGCCACATGAACACTGAAGCTTTCTTT
abundance: -; j_gene: TRBJ2-7; d_gene: -; v_gene: TRBV6-5; CDR3aa: CASTYSGEHYF; CDR3nt: TGTGCCAGCACTTACTCCGGCGAGCATTACTTC
abundance: many; j_gene: TRBJ2-1; d_gene: TRBD1; v_gene: TRBV6-4; CDR3aa: CASSDRGGTGDEQFF; CDR3nt: TGTGCCAGCAGTGACCGGGGCGGAACAGGGGATGAGCAGTTCTTC
abundance: -; j_gene: TRBJ2-6; d_gene: -; v_gene: TRBV6-4; CDR3aa: CASSTLGAGSNALTF; CDR3nt: TGTGCCAGCAGCACCTTGGGTGCGGGGTCCAACGCCCTGACTTTC
abundance: many; j_gene: TRBJ1-2; d_gene: TRBD1; v_gene: TRBV5-1; CDR3aa: CASSPPGQALGGYTF; CDR3nt: TGCGCCAGCAGTCCGCCGGGACAGGCTTTGGGAGGCTACACCTTC
abundance: few; j_gene: TRBJ2-6; d_gene: -; v_gene: TRBV27; CDR3aa: CDRSSQWGANVLTF; CDR3nt: TGTGACAGAAGTTCTCAGTGGGGGGCCAACGTCCTGACTTTC
abundance: few; j_gene: TRBJ1-3; d_gene: -; v_gene: TRBV2; CDR3aa: CASSLARVPGNTIYF; CDR3nt: TGTGCCAGCTCCCTCGCGAGAGTACCTGGAAACACCATATATTTT
abundance: many; j_gene: TRBJ1-1; d_gene: -; v_gene: TRBV6-1; CDR3aa: CASSEGAGTSLNTEAFF; CDR3nt: TGTGCCAGCAGTGAAGGGGCAGGTACTTCCTTGAACACTGAAGCTTTCTTT
abundance: many; j_gene: TRBJ2-3; d_gene: -; v_gene: TRBV5-1; CDR3aa: CASSLVPGPNTDTQYF; CDR3nt: TGCGCCAGCAGCTTGGTCCCGGGACCGAACACAGATACGCAGTATTTT
abundance: many; j_gene: TRBJ1-2; d_gene: TRBD1; v_gene: TRBV20-1; CDR3aa: CSARVPGQGTYGYTF; CDR3nt: TGCAGTGCTAGGGTACCGGGACAGGGGACGTATGGCTACACCTTC
abundance: many; j_gene: TRBJ2-5; d_gene: TRBD1; v_gene: TRBV11-3; CDR3aa: CASSPGTGGQETQYF; CDR3nt: TGTGCCAGCAGCCCTGGGACAGGGGGTCAAGAGACCCAGTACTTC
abundance: many; j_gene: TRBJ2-7; d_gene: -; v_gene: TRBV2; CDR3aa: CASSGEALAHF; CDR3nt: TGTGCCAGCAGTGGGGAGGCCTTGGCCCACTTC
abundance: many; j_gene: TRBJ1-2; d_gene: -; v_gene: TRBV28; CDR3aa: CASIPSGEFYGYTF; CDR3nt: TGTGCCAGCATCCCTTCGGGAGAGTTCTATGGCTACACCTTC
abundance: many; j_gene: TRBJ1-6; d_gene: -; v_gene: TRBV20-1; CDR3aa: CSAGRRENSPLHF; CDR3nt: TGCAGTGCCGGGAGACGGGAGAATTCACCCCTCCACTTT
abundance: -; j_gene: TRBJ2-2; d_gene: -; v_gene: TRBV7-3; CDR3aa: CASSLIFGHGVGTGELFF; CDR3nt: TGTGCCAGCAGCTTAATATTCGGGCATGGGGTAGGCACCGGGGAGCTGTTTTTT
abundance: many; j_gene: TRBJ2-1; d_gene: TRBD1; v_gene: TRBV20-1; CDR3aa: CSAPGQGIFNEQFF; CDR3nt: TGCAGTGCTCCGGGACAGGGGATTTTCAATGAGCAGTTCTTC
abundance: many; j_gene: TRBJ2-3; d_gene: -; v_gene: TRBV24-1; CDR3aa: CATSDPSPGGDTQYF; CDR3nt: TGTGCCACCAGTGACCCTTCACCCGGAGGAGATACGCAGTATTTT
abundance: few; j_gene: TRBJ1-2; d_gene: -; v_gene: TRBV12-5; CDR3aa: CASDSDSALFYGYTF; CDR3nt: TGTGCTAGTGACTCTGACAGCGCGTTGTTCTATGGCTACACCTTC
abundance: many; j_gene: TRBJ2-7; d_gene: TRBD2; v_gene: TRBV7-9; CDR3aa: CASSLGPSGDYEQYF; CDR3nt: TGTGCCAGCAGCTTAGGACCTAGCGGCGACTACGAGCAGTACTTC